Listed below are T cell receptor beta chains from one sample, sequenced in a study of cytomegalovirus exposure and HLA in healthy donors. Repertoires were generated with immunoSEQ multiplex PCR, while TCRdb's copy carries only in-frame clones and drops some. The table records about 160,000 clones, 80% to 90% of them present only once. The sequencing sample was made of PBMCs. These receptor sequences come from a woman younger than 35 in good health and CMV-seronegative. The CDR3 runs from the conserved cysteine through the conserved F or W. D genes are given only for firm matches. Clone size is given for some rows only: seen once, a few or many times, or a class if the clone is expanded.

CDR3aa	CDR3nt	j_gene	v_gene	d_gene	abundance
CASTEAAGRPQHF	TGTGCCAGCACGGAGGCCGCGGGTCGGCCCCAGCATTTT	TRBJ1-5	TRBV6-1	-	few
CASSLGTDSNQPQHF	TGTGCCAGCAGCCTCGGGACAGATAGCAATCAGCCCCAGCATTTT	TRBJ1-5	TRBV28	TRBD1	-
CASGGTSRDGELFF	TGTGCCAGCGGAGGGACTAGCCGGGACGGGGAGCTGTTTTTT	TRBJ2-2	TRBV5-4	TRBD2	-
CASSFVAGADLNQETQYF	TGTGCCAGCAGTTTCGTGGCGGGAGCGGATTTAAACCAAGAGACCCAGTACTTC	TRBJ2-5	TRBV28	TRBD2	-
CASSDLRDRAGNTIYF	TGTGCCAGCAGTGATCTCCGGGACAGGGCAGGAAACACCATATATTTT	TRBJ1-3	TRBV2	TRBD1	-
CASSVGVTGELFF	TGTGCCAGCAGCGTAGGCGTCACCGGGGAGCTGTTTTTT	TRBJ2-2	TRBV9	-	-
CASSAYTGGIQPQHF	TGTGCCAGTAGCGCCTACACAGGGGGCATTCAGCCCCAGCATTTT	TRBJ1-5	TRBV19	TRBD1	-
CASSPGDRALRWNTEAFF	TGCGCCAGCAGCCCGGGGGACAGGGCCCTACGATGGAACACTGAAGCTTTCTTT	TRBJ1-1	TRBV5-1	TRBD1	once
CASSPFSSGRSSGANVLTF	TGTGCCAGCAGCCCCTTTTCGTCGGGGAGGAGCTCTGGGGCCAACGTCCTGACTTTC	TRBJ2-6	TRBV16	-	-
CASRRVSYEQYF	TGTGCCAGCAGGAGGGTTTCCTACGAGCAGTACTTC	TRBJ2-7	TRBV2	-	-
CASSSGTMNTEAFF	TGTGCCAGCAGTTCCGGGACTATGAACACTGAAGCTTTCTTT	TRBJ1-1	TRBV27	-	once
CASQQGSDSNTEAFF	TGTGCCAGCCAACAGGGTTCCGACTCGAACACTGAAGCTTTCTTT	TRBJ1-1	TRBV2	-	-
CASSRLAGVSDTQYF	TGTGCCAGCAGTCGACTAGCGGGAGTTTCAGATACGCAGTATTTT	TRBJ2-3	TRBV28	TRBD2	-
CASSSGGGQSYEQYF	TGTGCCAGCAGTTCGGGAGGGGGACAGTCCTACGAGCAGTACTTC	TRBJ2-7	TRBV6-6	-	-
CASSLLQNPRVGSYNEQFF	TGTGCCAGCAGTTTATTACAGAATCCCCGCGTCGGCTCCTACAATGAGCAGTTCTTC	TRBJ2-1	TRBV12-1	-	-
CASSHRTGVKGYEQYF	TGTGCCAGCTCACACCGGACAGGGGTAAAAGGCTACGAGCAGTACTTC	TRBJ2-7	TRBV18	TRBD1	once
CASSVVAEGSPLHF	TGTGCCAGCAGCGTAGTGGCGGAAGGTTCACCCCTCCACTTT	TRBJ1-6	TRBV9	-	once
CASSIRGGYSNQPQHF	TGTGCCAGTAGTATAAGAGGGGGCTATAGCAATCAGCCCCAGCATTTT	TRBJ1-5	TRBV19	TRBD1	-
CASSETGANEQFF	TGCGCCAGCAGTGAGACAGGGGCCAATGAGCAGTTCTTC	TRBJ2-1	TRBV10-1	TRBD1	-
CASSEAAVMNTEAFF	TGTGCCAGCAGTGAAGCCGCGGTTATGAACACTGAAGCTTTCTTT	TRBJ1-1	TRBV6-1	-	-
CASSVSGGRQETQYF	TGTGCCAGCAGCGTTAGCGGGGGGAGACAAGAGACCCAGTACTTC	TRBJ2-5	TRBV9	TRBD2	-
CASSTGQGSQPQHF	TGTGCCAGCAGCACCGGACAGGGATCCCAGCCCCAGCATTTT	TRBJ1-5	TRBV7-3	TRBD1	-
CASSLNWIAGGQRETQYF	TGTGCCAGCAGCCTCAATTGGATAGCGGGGGGCCAGAGAGAGACCCAGTACTTC	TRBJ2-5	TRBV5-6	TRBD2	-
CASSPSQTGGWKGEAFF	TGTGCCAGCTCACCGTCCCAGACAGGAGGTTGGAAGGGTGAAGCTTTCTTT	TRBJ1-1	TRBV18	-	-
CASSSRPQGNYGYTF	TGTGCCAGCAGTTCGCGACCCCAGGGAAACTATGGCTACACCTTC	TRBJ1-2	TRBV28	-	-
CASSAGQLNSPLHF	TGTGCCAGCAGCGCGGGACAGCTAAATTCACCCCTCCACTTT	TRBJ1-6	TRBV7-3	TRBD1	-
CASRPGQSDEQYF	TGTGCCAGCAGACCGGGACAATCGGACGAGCAGTACTTC	TRBJ2-7	TRBV6-1	-	-
CASVNSGGPFNEQFF	TGTGCTAGTGTTAACTCGGGGGGGCCATTTAATGAGCAGTTCTTC	TRBJ2-1	TRBV12-5	TRBD2	-
CASSLGQGNTEAFF	TGTGCCAGCAGCTTAGGCCAGGGGAACACTGAAGCTTTCTTT	TRBJ1-1	TRBV7-9	-	-
CASSTRHRGDQPQHF	TGTGCCAGTAGTACCCGACACAGGGGTGATCAGCCCCAGCATTTT	TRBJ1-5	TRBV19	TRBD1	-
CASSVAGPTNTEAFF	TGTGCCAGCAGCGTAGCGGGACCGACGAACACTGAAGCTTTCTTT	TRBJ1-1	TRBV6-1	-	-
CASSLGQGRMNTEAFF	TGCGCCAGCAGCTTGGGACAGGGCCGTATGAACACTGAAGCTTTCTTT	TRBJ1-1	TRBV5-1	TRBD1	-
CASRHRALSYEQYF	TGCGCCAGCCGTCACAGGGCCCTCTCCTACGAGCAGTACTTC	TRBJ2-7	TRBV23-1	-	few
CASTPGNGELFF	TGTGCCAGCACCCCGGGGAACGGGGAGCTGTTTTTT	TRBJ2-2	TRBV6-5	-	few
CASSLTGGTEAFF	TGCGCCAGCAGCCTGACAGGGGGCACTGAAGCTTTCTTT	TRBJ1-1	TRBV5-1	TRBD1	-
CASSSGIDTGYGYTF	TGTGCCAGCAGCTCCGGGATAGATACGGGCTATGGCTACACCTTC	TRBJ1-2	TRBV5-4	-	-
CASSSSGGYEQYF	TGTGCCAGCAGCTCTTCAGGGGGCTACGAGCAGTACTTC	TRBJ2-7	TRBV5-4	TRBD1	-
CASSPPDSYNSPLHF	TGTGCCAGCAGTCCCCCAGACAGTTATAATTCACCCCTCCACTTT	TRBJ1-6	TRBV6-6	-	-
CASSERQGETQYF	TGTGCCAGCAGTGAACGGCAGGGGGAGACCCAGTACTTC	TRBJ2-5	TRBV6-1	-	once
CASSRESYEQYF	TGTGCCAGCAGCCGAGAGTCCTACGAGCAGTACTTC	TRBJ2-7	TRBV7-9	-	-
CASSSDRGNTGELFF	TGCGCCAGCAGCTCGGACAGGGGTAACACCGGGGAGCTGTTTTTT	TRBJ2-2	TRBV5-1	TRBD1	-
CASSLYEVSTGELFF	TGCGCCAGCAGCCTTTACGAGGTCAGCACCGGGGAGCTGTTTTTT	TRBJ2-2	TRBV4-1	-	-
CASSGPGGLRAGEQYF	TGTGCCAGCAGTGGCCCGGGGGGTTTAAGAGCCGGCGAGCAGTACTTC	TRBJ2-7	TRBV6-1	TRBD2	-
CASSDSGLAGYEQFF	TGTGCCAGCAGTGACTCAGGACTAGCGGGCTATGAGCAGTTCTTC	TRBJ2-1	TRBV6-4	TRBD2	-
CASSFGGGLAYGYTF	TGTGCCAGCAGTTTTGGGGGGGGACTGGCCTATGGCTACACCTTC	TRBJ1-2	TRBV28	-	few
CASSRTGGDEQYF	TGTGCCAGCAGCCGGACAGGGGGCGACGAGCAGTACTTC	TRBJ2-7	TRBV7-7	TRBD1	-
CASSNLDTSNNQPQHF	TGTGCCAGCAGCAACTTAGACACTTCCAACAATCAGCCCCAGCATTTT	TRBJ1-5	TRBV5-8	-	-
CASSLGATNTGELFF	TGCGCCAGCAGCCTGGGGGCCACAAACACCGGGGAGCTGTTTTTT	TRBJ2-2	TRBV5-1	-	once
CASSRIRTGSYEQYF	TGTGCCAGCAGTAGGATCCGGACAGGCTCCTACGAGCAGTACTTC	TRBJ2-7	TRBV28	TRBD1	-
CASSVAAGVSYNEQFF	TGTGCCAGCAGCGTAGCGGCGGGAGTCTCCTACAATGAGCAGTTCTTC	TRBJ2-1	TRBV9	TRBD2	-
CASGKDRVPNQPQHF	TGTGCCAGCGGAAAGGACAGGGTTCCCAATCAGCCCCAGCATTTT	TRBJ1-5	TRBV6-1	TRBD1	-
CATSSGTYNEQFF	TGTGCCACTTCTAGCGGGACCTACAATGAGCAGTTCTTC	TRBJ2-1	TRBV2	TRBD2	-
CASSLLLPQETQYF	TGTGCCAGCAGCCTATTATTACCGCAAGAGACCCAGTACTTC	TRBJ2-5	TRBV5-6	-	-
CASTRGDSGFLRGYTF	TGTGCCAGCACACGTGGGGACAGCGGCTTTTTAAGAGGCTACACCTTC	TRBJ1-2	TRBV28	TRBD1	-
CASSPQISGNTIYF	TGTGCCAGCAGCCCACAGATATCTGGAAACACCATATATTTT	TRBJ1-3	TRBV2	-	medium-sized